This entry lists 29 T cell receptor beta chains sequenced from one sample in a study of molecular identifiers for immune sequencing clone quantification. Via MiXCR, TCRdb re-called the PCR reads, giving one row per CDR3 protein. The table lists around 320,000 distinct CDR3 sequences, about 23% of them singletons, with around 0.74% in the top ten. Sequenced material: naive CD8+ T cells from blood, with Jurkat cell RNA spiked in. Regarding subset: FACS-sorted CD8+CD4-CCR7+CD45RA+ naive T cells. These receptors were taken from a human donor in good health. Some libraries in this study had Jurkat cell RNA spiked in.

In the case of this clonotype: Possible read error: a much larger clone is one base away. J is TRBJ2-1 and V is TRBV7-2, with TRBD2 identical over 8 bases. Germline-derived CDR1 and CDR2 are SGHTA and FQGNSA. This CDR3 is built from 16 residues. The CDR3 reads CARSLDPGLAYNEQFF. CDR3 sequence (DNA): TGTGCCCGCAGCTTAGATCCGGGACTAGCCTACAATGAGCAGTTCTTC.

This clonotype was observed a few times. The J gene is TRBJ2-7, the V gene TRBV19; TRBD1 agrees at 7 bases. The CDR3 has 14 amino acids. The germline V gene has CDR1 LNHDA and CDR2 SQIVND (reference sequence). V was clipped by 3 bases and J by 4 bases; unmatched bases: 6. This CDR3 is CASSMDRTGYEQYF. CDR3 nucleotides: TGTGCCAGTAGTATGGACAGGACCGGTTACGAGCAGTACTTC.

This clonotype was picked up many times. This chain uses TRBV27 with TRBJ2-3; TRBD2 aligns across 10 bases. Germline V gene sequence: CDR1 MNHEY, CDR2 SMNVEV (reference sequence). The V gene end was trimmed by 4 bases and the J gene end by 6 bases; junction bases not matched to a gene: 16. The CDR3 loop spans 18 amino acids. The CDR3 reads CASSSAPLAGATSDTQYF. CDR3 bases: TGTGCCAGCAGTTCGGCCCCTCTAGCGGGGGCTACTAGCGATACGCAGTATTTT.

V usage is TRBV25-1 and J usage is TRBJ2-5; unclear D gene. With 2 bases removed from V and 4 bases from J, the gap between germline ends came to 5 bases. This CDR3 is built from 12 residues. The germline V gene has CDR1 MGHDK and CDR2 SYGVNS. CDR3 DNA sequence: TGTGCCAGCAGTGAAGTATTAGAGACCCAGTACTTC. Translating gives CASSEVLETQYF. The variable domain in full, completed from reference TRBV25-1 and TRBJ2-5, reads EADIYQTPRYLVIGTGKKITLECSQTMGHDKMYWYQQDPGMELHLIHYSYGVNSTEKGDLSSESTVSRIRTEHFPLTLESARPSHTSQYLCASSEVLETQYFGPGTRLLVL.

In its sample, this clonotype was seen a few times. V and J are TRBV19 and TRBJ2-7, with a possible D match to TRBD2 (6 bases). The CDR3 has 15 residues. V lost 1 base to trimming and J lost 0 bases, with 10 bases between them. Per germline, CDR1 LNHDA and CDR2 SQIVND (reference sequence). The CDR3 sequence: CASSIGSGSSYEQYF. The CDR3 DNA sequence: TGTGCCAGTAGTATAGGATCCGGGAGCTCCTACGAGCAGTACTTC.

The chain is built from TRBV7-2 and TRBJ2-5; TRBD2 matches 10 bases. Trimming at V came to 3 bases and at J to 2 bases, leaving 9 bases not matched to a gene. CDR1 is SGHTA, CDR2 FQGNSA, per germline. This CDR3 is built from 17 residues. The CDR3 nucleotides read TGTGCCAGCAGCTTGGGAATACTAGCGGGAATTCAAGAGACCCAGTACTTC. Its protein product is CASSLGILAGIQETQYF.

This clonotype was found many times. The rearrangement links TRBV5-4 to TRBJ2-3; TRBD2 matches 9 bases. The CDR3 has 17 amino acids. CDR1 and CDR2 from the germline V gene are SGHNT and YYREEE (reference sequence). V shed 6 bases, J shed 0 bases, and the junction held 11 bases outside the gene matches. This CDR3 is CASMVIAGDQSTDTQYF. Here the CDR3 DNA reads TGTGCCAGCATGGTGATAGCGGGGGACCAAAGCACAGATACGCAGTATTTT. The entire variable domain, with the rest obtained from reference TRBV5-4 and TRBJ2-3, is as follows: ETGVTQSPTHLIKTRGQQVTLRCSSQSGHNTVSWYQQALGQGPQFIFQYYREEENGRGNFPPRFSGLQFPNYSSELNVNALELDDSALYLCASMVIAGDQSTDTQYFGPGTRLTVL.

This clonotype was picked up many times. The chain has TRBV21-1 and TRBJ1-1; the table calls TRBD1, which could not be checked here. TRBV21-1 constitutes a pseudogene. The CDR3 length is 15 residues. Here the CDR3 reads CASSKWGQVNTEAFF. The CDR3 DNA is TGTGCCAGCAGCAAATGGGGACAGGTGAACACTGAAGCTTTCTTT.

There are many counts of this clonotype. This chain connects TRBV19 to TRBJ2-7; maybe TRBD2 (5 bases). Germline CDR1 and CDR2: LNHDA and SQIVND (reference sequence). The CDR3 covers 15 residues. Trimming cost V 1 base and J 0 bases, with 10 bases left between them. The CDR3 DNA is TGTGCCAGTAGTATAGCGGACTCTAGCTCCTACGAGCAGTACTTC. It codes for CASSIADSSSYEQYF.

In the case of this clonotype: A read error is possible here, since a much larger clone lies one base away. V usage is TRBV7-6 and J usage is TRBJ2-2, with D unclear. Germline-derived CDR1 and CDR2 are SGHVS and FNYEAQ. This CDR3 has 16 amino acids. V dropped 1 base and J dropped 4 bases, with 13 bases sitting between them. The CDR3 protein is CASSLVSQVGTGELFF. The CDR3 DNA is TGTGCCAGCAGCTTAGTATCCCAGGTTGGCACCGGGGAGCTGTTTTTT.

On this clonotype itself: This may stem from a read error, because a much larger clone lies one nucleotide away. The rearrangement uses TRBV6-6 and TRBJ2-7; D ambiguous. The CDR3 covers 13 residues. The V gene's germline CDR1 is MNHNY and CDR2 SVGAGI (reference sequence). The CDR3 protein is CAGSYSETYEQYF. The CDR3 bases are TGTGCCGGCAGTTACTCGGAAACCTACGAGCAGTACTTC.

Remarks on this clonotype: Since a much larger clone is just one base distant, this may be a read error. The chain uses TRBV27 and TRBJ2-3; no definite D call. The germline V gene encodes CDR1 MNHEY and CDR2 SMNVEV (reference sequence). This CDR3 is 13 amino acids long. The CDR3 bases are TGTGCCGGCAGTTTGGACCTAACGGATACGCAGTATTTT. Its translation is CAGSLDLTDTQYF.

The rearrangement uses TRBV28 and TRBJ2-4, with 8 bases lining up with TRBD1. The CDR3 length is 18 residues. CDR1 and CDR2 (germline): MDHEN, SYDVKM. V shed 5 bases and J 0 bases; nucleotides not matched to a gene: 12. CDR3 sequence reads: CASSLGQGEILAKNIQYF. CDR3 nucleotide sequence: TGTGCCAGCAGTCTAGGACAGGGAGAGATACTAGCCAAAAACATTCAGTACTTC.

The chain couples TRBV4-1 to TRBJ1-1; perhaps TRBD1 as D (6 bases). This CDR3 region has 20 residues. Germline loops: CDR1 MGHRA, CDR2 YSYEKL. The germline V and J ends were trimmed by 4 bases and 4 bases, with 31 bases remaining between them. Written as DNA, the CDR3 is TGCGCCAGCAGCCTGAAGAAAGGTTTATGGGGGCATTCCCCGGGCACTGAAGCTTTCTTT. It yields the protein CASSLKKGLWGHSPGTEAFF.

The chain links TRBV2 to TRBJ1-6; no clear D gene. Trimming took 5 bases from V and 7 from J, leaving 18 bases between them. In germline, CDR1 is SNHLY, CDR2 FYNNEI. This CDR3 comprises 16 residues. The DNA of the CDR3 is TGTGCCAGCAGTCTAATGGGAGGGAGAGACAATTCACCCCTCCACTTT. Its translation: CASSLMGGRDNSPLHF. Variable domain in full (rest from reference TRBV2 and TRBJ1-6): EPEVTQTPSHQVTQMGQEVILRCVPISNHLYFYWYRQILGQKVEFLVSFYNNEISEKSEIFDDQFSVERPDGSNFTLKIRSTKLEDSAMYFCASSLMGGRDNSPLHFGNGTRLTVT.

In its sample, this clonotype was seen a few times. V and J are TRBV7-9 and TRBJ2-1, with D maybe TRBD2 (6 bases). From germline, CDR1 is SEHNR and CDR2 FQNEAQ (reference sequence). V was cut by 4 bases and J by 6 bases, with 16 bases left in between. The CDR3 is 15 residues long. CDR3 DNA sequence: TGTGCCAGCAGCTCGGGTCCCCAAGCGGGCAATGAGCAGTTCTTC. The encoded protein is CASSSGPQAGNEQFF.

In its sample, this clonotype was seen many times. The CDR3 is CSARPRTSGIQETQYF. The DNA of the CDR3 is TGCAGTGCTAGACCCCGGACTAGCGGGATTCAAGAGACCCAGTACTTC. The J gene is TRBJ2-5, the V gene TRBV20-1; 12 bases agree with TRBD2. This CDR3 comprises 16 residues. Per germline, CDR1 DFQATT and CDR2 SNEGSKA (reference sequence). The junction had 6 bases not matched to a gene; V was cut back by 2 bases and J by 2 bases.

This clonotype showed up many times. The chain has TRBV6-6 and TRBJ1-1; D ambiguous. V shed 2 bases and J shed 8 bases, with 9 bases lying between them. Germline CDR1 and CDR2: MNHNY and SVGAGI (reference sequence). This CDR3 region has 12 residues. CDR3 DNA: TGTGCCAGCAGTTACGGTCCTGTGGAAGCTTTCTTT. This translates into CASSYGPVEAFF.

With respect to this clonotype: This may stem from a read error, because a much larger clone lies one nucleotide away. The chain recombines TRBV28 with TRBJ1-1, with a weak D call TRBD1 (5 bases). Germline V gene lookup returns CDR1 MDHEN and CDR2 SYDVKM. The CDR3 has 15 amino acids. CDR3 nucleotide sequence: TGTGCCAGCAGTTTATCGGCAGGGCTGAGAGTTCCTGCTCTCTTT. Protein product: CASSLSAGLRVPALF. Variable domain in full (rest from reference TRBV28 and TRBJ1-1): DVKVTQSSRYLVKRTGEKVFLECVQDMDHENMFWYRQDPGLGLRLIYFSYDVKMKEKGDIPEGYSVSREKKERFSLILESASTNQTSMYLCASSLSAGLRVPALFGQGTRLTVV.

This clonotype appeared a few times. The chain has TRBV9 and TRBJ1-1; TRBD1 might be the D (5 bases). Trimming cost V 0 bases and J 7 bases, with 16 bases left between them. Germline V gene lookup returns CDR1 SGDLS and CDR2 YYNGEE. This CDR3 comprises 15 residues. CDR3 sequence reads: CASSVGGTGGFEAFF. The CDR3 DNA reads as TGTGCCAGCAGCGTAGGGGGGACGGGCGGCTTTGAAGCTTTCTTT.

This clonotype was picked up many times. The V call is TRBV6-2 or TRBV6-3, the J call TRBJ2-7, with D tentatively TRBD1 or TRBD2 (5 bases each). CDR3 length equals 13 residues. With 7 bases removed from V and 5 bases from J, the gap between germline ends came to 15 bases. CDR1 is MNHEY and CDR2 is SVGEGT in the germline V gene. The CDR3 DNA reads TGTGCCAGCAAGGCCGGGACCCTCAACGAGCAGTACTTC. Translation gives CASKAGTLNEQYF.

This clonotype has only one observation. The chain couples TRBV3-1 to TRBJ2-2; D is perhaps TRBD1 or TRBD2 (5 bases each). CDR1 is LGHDT and CDR2 is YNNKEL in the germline V gene (reference sequence). V was trimmed by 4 bases and J by 6 bases, leaving 12 bases between them. The CDR3 is 14 residues long. Written as DNA, the CDR3 is TGTGCCAGCAGCCCCGATCTGGGGGCCGGGGAGCTGTTTTTT. Residues: CASSPDLGAGELFF.

Notes on this clonotype: Just one base apart from a much larger clone, this may be a read error. Lacking the conserved final phenylalanine or tryptophan, this CDR3 likely reflects a read error. DNA of the CDR3: TGTGCCAGCAGTGAAATTTCTGTGAGACACACAGATACGCAGTATTCT. This gives the protein CASSEISVRHTDTQYS. The chain links TRBV2 to TRBJ2-3; the D is unclear. Trimming removed 2 bases at V and 2 bases at J, with 14 bases between. This CDR3 comprises 16 residues. In germline, CDR1 is SNHLY, CDR2 FYNNEI.

This clonotype was detected many times. This sequence joins TRBV4-1 and TRBJ1-5; D gene unclear. The CDR3 is 13 amino acids. V was pared by 1 base and J by 6 bases, with 7 bases between. Germline-derived CDR1 and CDR2 are MGHRA and YSYEKL. The CDR3 DNA is TGCGCCAGCAGCCAAGTCGATGGTCAGCCCCAGCATTTT. This codes for CASSQVDGQPQHF.

Details on this clonotype: With a much larger clone just one base away, this may be a read error. This chain links TRBV7-2 with TRBJ2-7; D possibly uses TRBD1 or TRBD2 (5 bases each). Looked up from germline, CDR1 is SGHTA and CDR2 is FQGNSA. This CDR3 has 14 residues. For the CDR3, the DNA is TGTGCCAGCAGCCCCGGGGACGTCGGGTACGAGCGGTACTTC. This codes for CASSPGDVGYERYF.

This clonotype has just a few counts. A much larger clone lies a single base off, so this may be a read error. The chain employs TRBV20-1 and TRBJ1-5; 10 bases match TRBD1. The DNA end is more similar to TRBJ2-3, so the J call may be wrong. From germline, CDR1 is DFQATT and CDR2 SNEGSKA (reference sequence). This CDR3 contains 15 residues. CDR3 DNA sequence: TGCAGTGCTAGGGACAGGGGGTATAGCAATCAGCCCCAGTATTTT. The encoded protein is CSARDRGYSNQPQYF.

The table lists this clonotype with a few counts. This rearrangement joins TRBV4-3 to TRBJ1-5, with TRBD1 as a possible D gene (5 bases). The CDR3 consists of 15 residues. V gave up 0 bases and J gave up 6 bases, with 12 bases separating them. Germline lookup yields CDR1 LGHNA and CDR2 YSLEER. This CDR3 reads CASSQDWAGSQPQHF. The CDR3 nucleotides are TGCGCCAGCAGCCAAGATTGGGCAGGGAGTCAGCCCCAGCATTTT.

Turning to this clonotype: In this CDR3 the conserved last residue, phenylalanine or tryptophan, is missing, so a read error is likely. The V call is TRBV5-3, the J call TRBJ1-5; no clear D. TRBV5-3 is labeled an ORF, and its function is uncertain. The germline V and J ends were trimmed by 8 bases and 5 bases, with 17 bases remaining between them. The CDR3 loop spans 14 amino acids. The CDR3 is CASSTGRRDQPQHS. The CDR3 DNA sequence: TGTGCCAGCAGTACTGGTCGTCGAGATCAGCCCCAGCATTCT.

A note on this clonotype: A much larger clone lies one base from this, so it may be a read error. J is TRBJ2-1 and V is TRBV11-2, with TRBD1 matching over 8 bases. Germline V gene lookup returns CDR1 SGHAT and CDR2 FQNNGV. CDR3 length: 14 residues. V lost 4 bases, J lost 7 bases, and 6 bases stayed unmatched. The CDR3 loop reads CASSSTGVGNEQFF. Written as DNA, the CDR3 is TGTGCCAGCAGCTCGACAGGGGTGGGTAATGAGCAGTTCTTC.